This T cell receptor (beta chain) was found in a study of cytomegalovirus exposure and HLA in healthy donors. Study-wide results and caveats: Among the sequence variants, a highly shared cluster was likely an artifact of sequencing. In an earlier analysis, most TCR beta V segments were productive about 87% or about 30% of the time.

PCR amplification relied on 60 Vbeta primers (plus 13 Jbeta primers). Sequenced by immunoSEQ multiplex PCR; TCRdb stores in-frame clones only, minus some. In the table there are roughly 180,000 clones, approximately 79% of which are singletons. Turning to this clone: What it binds is not known.

This TCR came from a man in his fifties in good health and CMV-seropositive. Sequencing used PBMCs.

The CDR3 DNA reads as TGTGCCAGCTCACCACCCTCGCGTCAGGGGGCGGAAAAACTGTTTTTT. Residues: CASSPPSRQGAEKLFF. The gene calls are TRBV18 and TRBJ1-4; TRBD1 matches 8 bases. CDR3 length equals 16 residues. Per the germline V gene, CDR1 is KGHSH and CDR2 is LQKENI. V was pared by 0 bases and J by 8 bases, with 8 bases of the junction left unmatched.